The 23 T cell receptor beta chains presented below share a single source sample, sequenced in a study of cytomegalovirus exposure and HLA in healthy donors. PCR used 60 Vbeta primers and 13 Jbeta primers. Here immunoSEQ multiplex PCR was the method, and the copy in TCRdb shows in-frame clones only, minus some. The table has just over 150,000 clones, about 85% seen once; the top ten hold roughly 2.2%. Material: PBMCs. These receptors all stem from a man in his late teens or twenties in good health and CMV-seropositive.

J is TRBJ1-5 and V is TRBV28; D not resolved. Trimming cost V 4 bases and J 5 bases, with 15 bases left between them. CDR3 length: 15 residues. The germline gives CDR1 MDHEN, CDR2 SYDVKM. DNA for the CDR3: TGTGCCAGCAGTTCGCCGGGCTACGGGGATCAGCCCCAGCATTTT. Encoded protein: CASSSPGYGDQPQHF.

This clone showed up just a few times. This rearrangement joins TRBV10-3 to TRBJ2-2; D possibly corresponds to TRBD1 (6 bases). Germline CDR1 is ENHRY and CDR2 is SYGVKD. CDR3 length equals 15 residues. V was cut by 6 bases and J by 1 base, with 12 bases left in between. CDR3 bases: TGTGCCATCAGAGCCACGGACAGGAACACCGGGGAGCTGTTTTTT. Translation gives CAIRATDRNTGELFF.

In DNA, the CDR3 is TGTGCCAGCAGCCAAGCTCTCCAGGAGGCAACTAATGAAAAACTGTTTTTT. It translates to CASSQALQEATNEKLFF. The chain couples TRBV4-2 to TRBJ1-4; no clear D gene. Germline V gene lookup returns CDR1 LGHNA and CDR2 YNFKEQ. V shed 1 base and J shed 0 bases, with 12 bases lying between them. The CDR3 spans 17 residues.

The chain has TRBV7-3 and TRBJ1-1; D possibly corresponds to TRBD1 (6 bases). Germline V gene sequence: CDR1 SGHTA, CDR2 FQGTGA. The CDR3 loop spans 13 amino acids. The V gene lost 2 bases and the J gene lost 4 bases, with 8 bases spanning the gap. For the CDR3, the DNA is TGTGCCAGCAGCTTACAGGGGATCACTGAAGCTTTCTTT. Translated, it gives CASSLQGITEAFF.

This clone has just one count. This chain uses TRBV9 with TRBJ2-2; 11 positions match TRBD1. Germline V gene sequence: CDR1 SGDLS, CDR2 YYNGEE. This CDR3 has 17 amino acids. Losses at the gene ends were 7 bases for V and 6 bases for J; bases not matched to a gene: 14. This CDR3 is CASWSGTGGFLPGELFF. CDR3 sequence (DNA): TGTGCCAGCTGGTCCGGGACAGGGGGTTTTCTGCCCGGGGAGCTGTTTTTT. The full variable domain, its missing parts supplied by reference TRBV9 and TRBJ2-2, is DSGVTQTPKHLITATGQRVTLRCSPRSGDLSVYWYQQSLDQGLQFLIQYYNGEERAKGNILERFSAQQFPDLHSELNLSSLELGDSALYFCASWSGTGGFLPGELFFGEGSRLTVL.

V usage is TRBV4-2 and J usage is TRBJ1-5; no reliable D call. The CDR3 is made up of 13 amino acids. Germline V gene sequence: CDR1 LGHNA, CDR2 YNFKEQ. Trimming shortened V by 0 bases and J by 7 bases, and 7 bases separated the two germline ends. CDR3 loop: CASSQDLVQPQHF. The CDR3, as DNA: TGTGCCAGCAGCCAAGATCTAGTGCAGCCCCAGCATTTT.

The chain joins TRBV9 to TRBJ1-2; 11 bases align to TRBD1. This CDR3 contains 17 residues. After removal of 3 bases from V and 5 bases from J, the junction contained 12 bases not matched to a gene. Per germline, CDR1 SGDLS and CDR2 YYNGEE. CDR3 protein: CASSATWGQGDWYGYTF. CDR3 DNA: TGTGCCAGCAGCGCTACTTGGGGACAGGGGGATTGGTATGGCTACACCTTC.

This clone was found a few times. At one of its ends the junction is not consistent with the germline gene, which may arise from a read error. The same CDR3 is also encoded by other DNA sequences in this sample. The chain employs TRBV9 and TRBJ2-7, with D perhaps matching TRBD2 (6 bases). Germline assignment: CDR1 SGDLS and CDR2 YYNGEE. This CDR3 has 15 residues. CDR3 protein: CASSVDSLGGYEQYF. The CDR3 nucleotides are TGTGCCAGTAGCGTAGATTCCCTCGGGGGCTACGAGCAGTACTTC.

The V call is TRBV6-5, the J call TRBJ2-1; 9 bases are a match to TRBD1. This CDR3 comprises 14 residues. V gave up 7 bases and J gave up 8 bases; unmatched junction bases: 9. The V gene's germline CDR1 is MNHEY and CDR2 SVGAGI. The CDR3 bases are TGTGCCAGCACCGGACAGGGGATCACGGATGAGCAGTTCTTC. This codes for CASTGQGITDEQFF.

This rearrangement joins TRBV11-2 to TRBJ2-7; no reliable D call. Trimming took 1 base from V and 2 from J, leaving 9 bases between them. The length of the CDR3 is 14 residues. The germline gives CDR1 SGHAT, CDR2 FQNNGV. DNA for the CDR3: TGTGCCAGCAGCTTAGGAGGCACTGCCTACGAGCAGTACTTC. Translating gives CASSLGGTAYEQYF.

This chain links TRBV18 with TRBJ1-2; the match to TRBD1 covers 7 bases. The V gene's germline CDR1 is KGHSH and CDR2 LQKENI. CDR3 length equals 15 residues. With 0 bases clipped from V and 5 bases from J, the junction kept 6 bases outside the gene matches. The CDR3: CASSPPGTEAYGYTF. CDR3 sequence (DNA): TGTGCCAGCTCACCACCGGGGACAGAAGCTTATGGCTACACCTTC.

The chain links TRBV7-2 to TRBJ2-7; 8 bases line up with TRBD1. The CDR3 sequence is 13 residues long. With 4 bases clipped from V and 4 bases from J, the junction kept 3 bases outside the gene matches. The germline CDR1 and CDR2 sequences are SGHTA and FQGNSA. The CDR3 bases are TGTGCCAGCAGCTCTCGGGACAGGTACGAGCAGTACTTC. This sequence encodes CASSSRDRYEQYF.

The rearrangement links TRBV19 to TRBJ1-6; tentative D call: TRBD1 (5 bases). Trimming removed 5 bases at V and 10 bases at J, with 9 bases between. Germline assignment: CDR1 LNHDA and CDR2 SQIVND (reference sequence). There are 12 residues in the CDR3. The CDR3 loop is CASSLGASPLHF. Written as DNA, the CDR3 is TGTGCCAGTAGTTTAGGGGCCTCACCCCTCCACTTT.

This clone appeared once. CDR3 protein: CASSFTDRVYEQYF. CDR3 nucleotides: TGCGCCAGCAGCTTTACAGACAGGGTCTACGAGCAGTACTTC. The chain employs TRBV5-1 and TRBJ2-7; 7 nucleotides match TRBD1. The V gene's germline CDR1 is SGHRS and CDR2 YFSETQ. CDR3 length equals 14 residues. V gave up 2 bases and J gave up 3 bases; unmatched junction bases: 5. Full variable domain (outside the CDR3, taken from reference TRBV5-1 and TRBJ2-7): KAGVTQTPRYLIKTRGQQVTLSCSPISGHRSVSWYQQTPGQGLQFLFEYFSETQRNKGNFPGRFSGRQFSNSRSEMNVSTLELGDSALYLCASSFTDRVYEQYFGPGTRLTVT.

This clone was seen only a few times. The V call is TRBV4-1, the J call TRBJ2-5, with D uncertain. CDR3 size: 15 residues. Germline values: CDR1 MGHRA, CDR2 YSYEKL. V gave up 4 bases and J gave up 5 bases, with 17 bases separating them. CDR3 sequence: CASSPTGDARETQYF. For the CDR3, the DNA is TGCGCCAGCAGCCCCACCGGCGACGCCAGGGAGACCCAGTACTTC.

This rearrangement joins TRBV27 to TRBJ2-7; 10 bases align to TRBD1. The J segment lost 4 bases and the V segment lost 5 bases, leaving 5 bases of the junction unmatched. Germline values: CDR1 MNHEY, CDR2 SMNVEV (reference sequence). This CDR3 has 14 residues. The CDR3 spells CASSDGQGGYEQYF. The CDR3 DNA reads TGTGCCAGCAGTGACGGACAGGGGGGTTACGAGCAGTACTTC.

Here the CDR3 DNA reads TGTGCTAGTGAGGGGCCGTGGATCTCTGGAAACACCATATATTTT. Translating gives CASEGPWISGNTIYF. This rearrangement joins TRBV12-5 to TRBJ1-3; a possible D gene is TRBD1 (5 bases). Trimming took 7 bases from V and 0 from J, leaving 13 bases between them. Germline loops: CDR1 LGHNT, CDR2 FRNRAP. The CDR3 contains 15 residues.

This chain connects TRBV5-6 to TRBJ1-1, with a possible D match to TRBD1 (6 bases). Looked up from germline, CDR1 is SGHDT and CDR2 is YYEEEE. The CDR3 length is 14 residues. The V and J ends lost 4 bases and 2 bases respectively, with 12 bases between them. This CDR3 reads CASSHGTPNTEAFF. Written as DNA, the CDR3 is TGTGCCAGCAGCCACGGGACACCTAACACTGAAGCTTTCTTT.

This chain connects TRBV4-2 to TRBJ2-3; TRBD2 agrees at 9 bases. The CDR3 is 16 residues long. Germline CDR1 and CDR2: LGHNA and YNFKEQ. V lost 0 bases to trimming and J lost 4 bases; unmatched junction nucleotides: 5. This CDR3 reads CASSQDRSGGPDTQYF. CDR3 DNA sequence: TGTGCCAGCAGCCAAGATCGGAGCGGGGGGCCAGATACGCAGTATTTT.

This chain joins TRBV9 and TRBJ2-6, with 12 bases identical to TRBD1. The CDR3 is made up of 20 amino acids. V lost 3 bases and J lost 0; bases outside the gene matches: 10. Looked up from germline, CDR1 is SGDLS and CDR2 is YYNGEE. This chain's CDR3 is CASSETGTGGAFSGANVLTF. As DNA, the CDR3 is TGTGCCAGCAGCGAAACCGGGACAGGGGGCGCCTTCTCTGGGGCCAACGTCCTGACTTTC.

The chain uses TRBV7-2 and TRBJ2-1, with 8 bases fitting TRBD2. The length of the CDR3 is 13 residues. Looked up from germline, CDR1 is SGHTA and CDR2 is FQGNSA. V trimming: 1 base; J trimming: 10 bases; junction bases outside the gene matches: 3. The CDR3 DNA sequence: TGTGCCAGCAGCTTAGATCCTAGCGGGGAGCAGTTCTTC. Residues: CASSLDPSGEQFF.

V and J are TRBV7-9 and TRBJ2-1; 9 bases are shared with TRBD1. The germline V gene has CDR1 SEHNR and CDR2 FQNEAQ (reference sequence). The CDR3 is made up of 12 amino acids. With V trimmed by 4 bases and J by 10 bases, 2 bases remained unmatched. DNA of the CDR3: TGTGCCAGCAGCTCGACAGGGGGAGAGCAGTTCTTC. This translates into CASSSTGGEQFF. Together with reference TRBV7-9 and TRBJ2-1, the CDR3 gives the full variable domain: DTGVSQNPRHKITKRGQNVTFRCDPISEHNRLYWYRQTLGQGPEFLTYFQNEAQLEKSRLLSDRFSAERPKGSFSTLEIQRTEQGDSAMYLCASSSTGGEQFFGPGTRLTVL.

The chain links TRBV29-1 to TRBJ2-3; maybe TRBD1 (6 bases). CDR3 size: 14 residues. V dropped 6 bases and J dropped 4 bases, with 17 bases sitting between them. CDR1 and CDR2 from the germline V gene are SQVTM and ANQGSEA. The CDR3 is CSVEQGHRPDTQYF. Here the CDR3 DNA reads TGCAGCGTGGAACAGGGCCACCGACCAGATACGCAGTATTTT.